This T cell receptor beta chain was sequenced during a study of blood T cell repertoires in COVID-19. This CDR3 region has 16 residues. Germline CDR1 MNHEY, CDR2 SVGAGI. V trimming: 2 bases; J trimming: 7 bases; junction bases outside the gene matches: 14. Here immunoSEQ multiplex PCR was the method, and the copy in TCRdb shows in-frame clones only, minus some. There are about 180,000 clones in the sample; about three quarters occur only once, and 10% to 15% lies in the top ten. Sequencing was performed on peripheral blood. This TCR came from an elderly woman with COVID-19, enrolled during active disease. The rearrangement links TRBV6-5 to TRBJ2-7; 7 nucleotides match TRBD1. CDR3 nucleotides: TGTGCCAGCAGTTACCAGGGACAGCCGACGCTGTCGGAGCAGTACTTC. This encodes CASSYQGQPTLSEQYF.